The 5 T cell receptor beta chains below come from one sample, sequenced in a study of CD8 T cells in Susac syndrome. RNA, at 0.5 to 1 ug, was reverse transcribed with random hexamers. From the immunoSEQ multiplex PCR reads, TCRdb called clonotypes with MiXCR, one entry per CDR3 protein. The top ten clones hold 0.12% to 0.15% of a sample with roughly 130,000 distinct CDR3 sequences, 96% of them seen once. Sequencing was performed on CD4+ T cells from PBMCs. The source is a human donor with Susac syndrome.

The V gene is TRBV20-1, the J gene TRBJ2-1; 16 bases are a match to TRBD2. Germline V gene lookup returns CDR1 DFQATT and CDR2 SNEGSKA (reference sequence). The ends lost 3 bases at V and 10 bases at J; junction bases unmatched: 12. The CDR3 runs to 17 residues. CDR3 region: CSARPATGTSGRGEQFF. The CDR3 bases are TGCAGTGCTAGGCCTGCGACCGGGACTAGCGGGAGGGGGGAGCAGTTCTTC.

The chain employs TRBV6-1 and TRBJ2-1, with 8 bases that match TRBD1. Germline CDR1 MNHNS, CDR2 SASEGT. Losses at the gene ends were 6 bases for V and 0 bases for J; bases not matched to a gene: 4. The CDR3 runs to 15 residues. The CDR3 loop is CASSRQGSSYNEQFF. The CDR3 nucleotides read TGTGCCAGCAGCAGACAGGGGAGCTCCTACAATGAGCAGTTCTTC.

The rearrangement links TRBV4-2 to TRBJ1-1; no firm D call. Germline V lookup: CDR1 LGHNA, CDR2 YNFKEQ. The CDR3 is 16 residues long. V lost 0 bases and J 0 bases, leaving 11 bases between the germline ends. CDR3 DNA sequence: TGTGCCAGCAGCCAAGAAGGACGGGCGGTGAACACTGAAGCTTTCTTT. Translating it yields CASSQEGRAVNTEAFF.

The chain is built from TRBV2 and TRBJ2-3; a weak D match, TRBD2 (5 bases). The V and J ends lost 5 bases and 3 bases respectively, with 15 bases between them. The germline V gene has CDR1 SNHLY and CDR2 FYNNEI. This CDR3 spans 15 amino acids. In DNA, the CDR3 is TGTGCCAGCAGTCTAGACGGGAAGAGGACAGATACGCAGTATTTT. Encoded protein: CASSLDGKRTDTQYF.

This chain connects TRBV20-1 to TRBJ2-7; 8 bases fit TRBD2. With V trimmed by 0 bases and J by 2 bases, 3 bases remained unmatched. In germline, CDR1 is DFQATT, CDR2 SNEGSKA (reference sequence). The CDR3 runs 14 residues. The CDR3 DNA follows: TGCAGTGCTAGAGATCCAGCGGGAGCCTACGAGCAGTACTTC. Amino acid sequence: CSARDPAGAYEQYF.